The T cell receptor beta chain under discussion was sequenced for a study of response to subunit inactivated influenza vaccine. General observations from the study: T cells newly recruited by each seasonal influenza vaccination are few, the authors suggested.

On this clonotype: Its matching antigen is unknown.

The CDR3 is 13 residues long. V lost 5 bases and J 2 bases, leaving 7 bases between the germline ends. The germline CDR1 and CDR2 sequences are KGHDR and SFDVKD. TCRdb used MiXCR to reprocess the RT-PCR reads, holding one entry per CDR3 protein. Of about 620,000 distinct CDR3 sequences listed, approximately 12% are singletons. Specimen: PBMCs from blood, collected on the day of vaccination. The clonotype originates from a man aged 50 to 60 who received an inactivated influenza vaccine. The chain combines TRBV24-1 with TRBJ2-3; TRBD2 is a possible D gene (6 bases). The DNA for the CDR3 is TGTGCCACCAGTGGGCGGGACACAGATACGCAGTATTTT. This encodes CATSGRDTDTQYF.